The sequence of this T cell receptor beta chain was determined in a study of blood T cell repertoires in COVID-19. About the study: From the United States, Italy and Spain came samples of acute and convalescent COVID-19. T cells, B-cell-depleted T cells, or PBMCs supplied cDNA or gDNA.

Per the original data handling: Estimation of nucleated cell counts relied on the amplification of reference gene primers. TCRdb's copy holds only in-frame clones and misses some; the assay was immunoSEQ multiplex PCR. The D gene and trimming were derived from the DNA, and the V and J assignments and clone size from that table. The sample yields about 130,000 clones, more than 70% seen once. Per the germline V gene, CDR1 is SGHNT and CDR2 is YENEEA. The CDR3 runs to 16 residues. Losses at the gene ends were 1 base for V and 4 bases for J; bases not matched to a gene: 7. Sequenced sample: peripheral blood. This sequence joins TRBV11-3 and TRBJ2-3, with TRBD2 matching over 8 bases. The clonotype was recovered from a woman aged 30 to 39 who had recovered from COVID-19. CDR3 bases: TGTGCCAGCAGCTTAGGGCCCGAGCGGGGGTCAGATACGCAGTATTTT. Translating gives CASSLGPERGSDTQYF.